This entry lists 20 T cell receptor beta chains sequenced from one sample in a study of molecular identifiers for immune sequencing clone quantification. MiXCR, run by TCRdb on the PCR reads, gives a single entry per CDR3 protein. The sample lists approximately 590,000 distinct CDR3 sequences; over 25% were seen once. Sequenced input: naive CD8+ T cells from blood, with Jurkat cell RNA spiked in. Stated subset: FACS-sorted CD8+CD4-CCR7+CD45RA+ naive T cells. All receptors derive from a human donor in good health. Some libraries in this study had Jurkat cell RNA spiked in.

The chain uses TRBV30 and TRBJ1-2; 7 bases map to TRBD1. The CDR3 consists of 13 residues. Germline CDR1 reads GTSNPN; CDR2 reads SVGIG (reference sequence). With V trimmed by 2 bases and J by 4 bases, 4 bases remained unmatched. CDR3 region: CAWSQDRAYGYTF. CDR3 bases: TGTGCCTGGAGTCAAGACAGGGCCTATGGCTACACCTTC.

This clonotype was found many times. The chain uses TRBV11-3 and TRBJ2-5; 12 nucleotides match TRBD2. The junction had 7 bases not matched to a gene; V was cut back by 4 bases and J by 4 bases. This CDR3 contains 16 residues. The germline V gene encodes CDR1 SGHNT and CDR2 YENEEA. This chain's CDR3 is CASSSGTSGPVETQYF. Here the CDR3 DNA reads TGTGCCAGCAGCTCAGGGACTAGCGGGCCAGTAGAGACCCAGTACTTC.

This clonotype was observed a handful of times. The rearrangement uses TRBV7-9 and TRBJ1-1, with D possibly TRBD1 on 5 matching bases. V gave up 4 bases and J gave up 6 bases, with 12 bases separating them. CDR3 length: 13 residues. The germline CDR1 and CDR2 sequences are SEHNR and FQNEAQ (reference sequence). The CDR3 DNA sequence: TGTGCCAGCAGCTCATATTGGGGCTCTGAAGCTTTCTTT. Its protein is CASSSYWGSEAFF.

On this clonotype: A far larger clone is off by one base, so a read error is likely. The genes are TRBV27 and TRBJ1-5; no definite D call. This CDR3 comprises 13 residues. The V gene's germline CDR1 is MNHEY and CDR2 SMNVEV (reference sequence). CDR3 sequence reads: CASSLLGNQHQHF. The CDR3 nucleotides are TGTGCCAGCAGTTTACTGGGCAATCAGCACCAGCATTTT.

This clonotype was found many times. V and J are TRBV4-3 and TRBJ1-1; the D gene is possibly TRBD1 (5 bases). This CDR3 comprises 13 residues. Germline CDR1 reads LGHNA; CDR2 reads YSLEER. Trimming took off 1 base at V and 10 bases at J, with 13 bases between the two ends. The CDR3 nucleotides read TGCGCCAGCAGCCAAGCGAGGGGATCCGCAGCTTTCTTT. Amino acid sequence: CASSQARGSAAFF.

The V call is TRBV6-2 or TRBV6-3, the J call TRBJ2-3; D gene uncertain. In germline, CDR1 is MNHEY, CDR2 SVGEGT. The CDR3 contains 15 residues. V lost 3 bases and J 2 bases, leaving 12 bases between the germline ends. The CDR3 DNA sequence: TGTGCCAGCAGTTATGGCCAGTTCAACACAGATACGCAGTATTTT. Translated, it gives CASSYGQFNTDTQYF.

As concerns this clonotype: This may stem from a read error, because a much larger clone lies one nucleotide away. The rearrangement joins TRBV29-1 to TRBJ2-2, with a tentative D call TRBD2 (6 bases). The CDR3 consists of 12 residues. CDR1 SQVTM and CDR2 ANQGSEA come from the germline V gene. The CDR3 here is CSVEPIPGGLFF. The CDR3 region has the DNA TGCAGCGTTGAGCCAATCCCCGGGGGGCTGTTTTTT.

At least ten counts were recorded for this clonotype. The chain recombines TRBV7-9 with TRBJ1-3, with D possibly TRBD1 on 6 matching bases. V gave up 5 bases and J gave up 1 base, with 21 bases separating them. Germline V gene data show CDR1 as SEHNR and CDR2 as FQNEAQ (reference sequence). This CDR3 contains 18 residues. In nucleotides, the CDR3 is TGTGCCAGCAGCCGGAAGGTCGACACAGGGTATTCTGGAAACACCATATATTTT. This gives the protein CASSRKVDTGYSGNTIYF.

The gene calls are TRBV21-1 and TRBJ2-7; the table's D call TRBD1 went unverified against the DNA. TRBV21-1 is a listed pseudogene. There are 15 residues in the CDR3. The CDR3 DNA reads as TGTGCCAGCAGCACCCTTTCTCAGGAGAGGTACGAGCAGTACTTC. It codes for CASSTLSQERYEQYF.

This clonotype has a handful of counts. The chain recombines TRBV28 with TRBJ2-1, with D tentatively TRBD1 (6 bases). V was clipped by 2 bases and J by 3 bases, with 14 bases between them. Germline V gene lookup returns CDR1 MDHEN and CDR2 SYDVKM. The CDR3 consists of 16 residues. CDR3 in amino acids: CASSLNRDMVYNEQFF. The CDR3 coding sequence is TGTGCCAGCAGTTTAAACAGGGATATGGTCTACAATGAGCAGTTCTTC.

This clonotype was picked up many times. The chain recombines TRBV7-4 with TRBJ2-5, with D tentatively TRBD2 (6 bases). The germline V gene encodes CDR1 SGHVT and CDR2 SQSDAQ. The V end lost 4 bases, the J end lost 5 bases, and 20 bases lay between the germline ends. The length of the CDR3 is 16 residues. CDR3 in DNA: TGTGCCAGCAGCTCCACTGGGGGGACGGCTATGGAGACCCAGTACTTC. Translated: CASSSTGGTAMETQYF.

A note on this clonotype: The junction shows a germline mismatch at one end, possibly a read error. The genes are TRBV19 and TRBJ1-1; unclear D gene. CDR3 size: 13 residues. Germline CDR1 reads LNHDA; CDR2 reads SQIVND (reference sequence). CDR3 sequence reads: CASSLGGRTEVFF. Here the CDR3 DNA reads TGTGCCAGTAGTCTAGGCGGGAGGACTGAAGTTTTCTTT.

The table lists this clonotype with many counts. The genes are TRBV20-1 and TRBJ1-3, with D maybe TRBD1 (5 bases). CDR1 and CDR2 (germline): DFQATT, SNEGSKA (reference sequence). V dropped 0 bases and J dropped 0 bases, with 9 bases sitting between them. The CDR3 has 15 residues. DNA of the CDR3: TGCAGTGCTAGAGACCCAGGGAGCTCTGGAAACACCATATATTTT. Its translation is CSARDPGSSGNTIYF.

This clonotype was seen at least ten times. The rearrangement uses TRBV30 and TRBJ2-7; no clear D. This CDR3 spans 12 amino acids. V gave up 3 bases and J gave up 3 bases, with 9 bases separating them. CDR1 and CDR2 from the germline V gene are GTSNPN and SVGIG (reference sequence). The CDR3 nucleotides are TGTGCCTGGAGCGCAACAGTCTACGAGCAGTACTTC. Encoded protein: CAWSATVYEQYF.

The chain carries TRBV6-5 and TRBJ2-2, with D unresolved. Germline lookup yields CDR1 MNHEY and CDR2 SVGAGI. Trimming cost V 2 bases and J 3 bases, with 13 bases left between them. The CDR3 is 16 amino acids. CDR3 sequence reads: CASSYGFRIDTGELFF. CDR3 sequence (DNA): TGTGCCAGCAGTTACGGGTTCAGGATAGACACCGGGGAGCTGTTTTTT.

This clonotype was counted at least ten times. The chain uses TRBV29-1 and TRBJ1-1; D is unresolved. The length of the CDR3 is 11 residues. Trimming shortened V by 6 bases and J by 0 bases, and 5 bases separated the two germline ends. Germline V gene sequence: CDR1 SQVTM, CDR2 ANQGSEA. The CDR3 here is CSVAVNTEAFF. In DNA form, the CDR3 reads TGCAGCGTGGCAGTGAACACTGAAGCTTTCTTT.

Concerning this clonotype: A read error is possible here, since a much larger clone lies one base away. V usage is TRBV13 and J usage is TRBJ2-5; D gene unclear. CDR1 and CDR2 (germline): PRHDT, FYEKMQ (reference sequence). The CDR3 extends over 13 amino acids. Here the CDR3 reads CASSPTGRETQHF. DNA of the CDR3: TGTGCCAGCAGCCCCACCGGCCGAGAGACCCAGCACTTC.

This clonotype was counted once. At one end, the junction sequence differs from germline, possibly due to a read error. The CDR3 DNA reads TGTGCCAGCAGCTTGATCCCTAGTCCCACAGGTACGCAGTATTTT. Its translation: CASSLIPSPTGTQYF. The chain recombines TRBV5-6 with TRBJ2-3, with D tentatively TRBD1 (5 bases). Germline CDR1 SGHDT, CDR2 YYEEEE. This CDR3 spans 15 amino acids. Drawing the rest from reference TRBV5-6 and TRBJ2-3, the complete variable domain is DAGVTQSPTHLIKTRGQQVTLRCSPKSGHDTVSWYQQALGQGPQFIFQYYEEEERQRGNFPDRFSGHQFPNYSSELNVNALLLGDSALYLCASSLIPSPTGTQYFGPGTRLTVL.

This chain's CDR3 is CASGFTWRTSGEWGTDTQYF. For the CDR3, the DNA is TGTGCCAGCGGCTTCACCTGGAGGACTAGCGGAGAGTGGGGCACAGATACGCAGTATTTT. The V and J genes are TRBV9 and TRBJ2-3; 10 positions agree with TRBD2. The germline gives CDR1 SGDLS, CDR2 YYNGEE. The CDR3 covers 20 residues. V shed 7 bases and J 1 base; nucleotides not matched to a gene: 21.

DNA for the CDR3: TGTGCCAGCACCCAAGCCCCCCTAGCGGGAGGGGTGGACGAGCAGTACTTC. As protein: CASTQAPLAGGVDEQYF. The rearrangement joins TRBV12-3 or TRBV12-4 to TRBJ2-7, with 12 bases fitting TRBD2. The CDR3 is 17 amino acids. The junction had 15 bases not matched to a gene; V was cut back by 7 bases and J by 5 bases.